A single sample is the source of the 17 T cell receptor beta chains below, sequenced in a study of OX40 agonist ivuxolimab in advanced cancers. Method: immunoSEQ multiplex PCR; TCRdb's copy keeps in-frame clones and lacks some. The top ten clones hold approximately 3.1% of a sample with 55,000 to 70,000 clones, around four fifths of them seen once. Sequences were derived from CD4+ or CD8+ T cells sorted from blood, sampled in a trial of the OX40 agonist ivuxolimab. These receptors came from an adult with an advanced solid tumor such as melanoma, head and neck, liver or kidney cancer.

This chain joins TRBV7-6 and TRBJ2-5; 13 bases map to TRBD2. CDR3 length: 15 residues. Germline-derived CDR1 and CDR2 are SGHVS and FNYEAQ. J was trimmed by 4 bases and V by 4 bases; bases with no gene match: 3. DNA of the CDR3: TGTGCCAGCAGCTACGGACTAGCGGGGGTAGAGACCCAGTACTTC. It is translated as CASSYGLAGVETQYF.

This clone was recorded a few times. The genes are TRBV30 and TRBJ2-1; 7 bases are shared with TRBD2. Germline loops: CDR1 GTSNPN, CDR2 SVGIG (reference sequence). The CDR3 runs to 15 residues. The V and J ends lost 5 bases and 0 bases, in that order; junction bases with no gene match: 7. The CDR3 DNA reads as TGTGCCTGGGATCGTGGCGGGGGCTCCTACAATGAGCAGTTCTTC. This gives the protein CAWDRGGGSYNEQFF.

In DNA, the CDR3 is TGTGCCAGCAGTTTTCTAAGTGTTGCCACGAACACTGAAGCTTTCTTT. Translating it yields CASSFLSVATNTEAFF. The rearrangement links TRBV28 to TRBJ1-1, with D unresolved. Trimming took off 3 bases at V and 1 base at J, with 15 bases between the two ends. CDR1 MDHEN and CDR2 SYDVKM come from the germline V gene. This CDR3 has 16 residues.

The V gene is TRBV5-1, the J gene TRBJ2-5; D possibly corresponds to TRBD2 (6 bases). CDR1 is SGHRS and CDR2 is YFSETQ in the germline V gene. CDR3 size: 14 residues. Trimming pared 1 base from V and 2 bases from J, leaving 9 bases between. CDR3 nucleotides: TGCGCCAGCAGCTTGCCCAGCGGGCAAGAGACCCAGTACTTC. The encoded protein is CASSLPSGQETQYF.

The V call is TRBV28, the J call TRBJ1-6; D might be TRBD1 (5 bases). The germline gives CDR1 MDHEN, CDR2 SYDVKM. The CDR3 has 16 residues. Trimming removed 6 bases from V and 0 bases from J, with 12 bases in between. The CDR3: CASRLPDSSYNSPLHF. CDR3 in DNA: TGTGCCAGCAGACTCCCCGACAGCTCCTATAATTCACCCCTCCACTTT.

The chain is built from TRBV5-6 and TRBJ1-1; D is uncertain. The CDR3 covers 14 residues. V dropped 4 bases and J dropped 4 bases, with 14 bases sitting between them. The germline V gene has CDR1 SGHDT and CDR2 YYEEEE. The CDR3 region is CASSPDGSGTEAFF. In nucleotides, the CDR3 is TGTGCCAGCAGCCCCGACGGGTCGGGCACTGAAGCTTTCTTT. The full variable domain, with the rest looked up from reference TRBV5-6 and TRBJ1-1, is DAGVTQSPTHLIKTRGQQVTLRCSPKSGHDTVSWYQQALGQGPQFIFQYYEEEERQRGNFPDRFSGHQFPNYSSELNVNALLLGDSALYLCASSPDGSGTEAFFGQGTRLTVV.

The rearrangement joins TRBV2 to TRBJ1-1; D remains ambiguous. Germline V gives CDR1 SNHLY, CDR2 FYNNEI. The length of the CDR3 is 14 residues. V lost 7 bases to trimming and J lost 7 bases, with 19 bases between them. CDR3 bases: TGTGCCAGCAAACAAGATCAGGTTCTTAATGAAGCTTTCTTT. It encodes CASKQDQVLNEAFF.

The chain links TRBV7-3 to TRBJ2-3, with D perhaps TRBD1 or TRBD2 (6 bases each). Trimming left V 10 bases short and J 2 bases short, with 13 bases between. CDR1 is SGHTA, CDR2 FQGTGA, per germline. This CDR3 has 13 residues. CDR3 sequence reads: CATGGGNTDTQYF. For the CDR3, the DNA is TGTGCCACCGGAGGGGGAAACACAGATACGCAGTATTTT.

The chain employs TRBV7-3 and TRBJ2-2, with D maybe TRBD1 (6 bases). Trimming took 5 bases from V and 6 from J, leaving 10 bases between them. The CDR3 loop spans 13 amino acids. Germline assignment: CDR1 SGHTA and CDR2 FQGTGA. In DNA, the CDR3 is TGTGCCAGCAGCCCCGGGACATCCGGGGAGCTGTTTTTT. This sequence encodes CASSPGTSGELFF.

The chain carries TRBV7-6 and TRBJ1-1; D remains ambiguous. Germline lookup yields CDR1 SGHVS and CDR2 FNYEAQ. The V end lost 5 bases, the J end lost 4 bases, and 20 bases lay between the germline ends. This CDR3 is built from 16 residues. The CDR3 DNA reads TGTGCCAGCAGCCCGGGCCGCCCCGGCACGGGCACTGAAGCTTTCTTT. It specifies CASSPGRPGTGTEAFF.

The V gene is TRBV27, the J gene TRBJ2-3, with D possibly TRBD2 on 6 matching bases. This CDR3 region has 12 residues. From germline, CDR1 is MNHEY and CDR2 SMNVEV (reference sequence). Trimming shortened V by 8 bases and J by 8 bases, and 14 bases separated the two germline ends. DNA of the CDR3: TGTGCCAGCTCCCAAAGGCGGGGTACGCAGTATTTT. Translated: CASSQRRGTQYF.

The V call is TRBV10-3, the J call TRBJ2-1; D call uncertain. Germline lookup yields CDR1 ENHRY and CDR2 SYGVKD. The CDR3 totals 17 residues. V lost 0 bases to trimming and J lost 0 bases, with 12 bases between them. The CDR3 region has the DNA TGTGCCATCAGTGAGTCGCCAACGACTCGCTCCTACAATGAGCAGTTCTTC. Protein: CAISESPTTRSYNEQFF.

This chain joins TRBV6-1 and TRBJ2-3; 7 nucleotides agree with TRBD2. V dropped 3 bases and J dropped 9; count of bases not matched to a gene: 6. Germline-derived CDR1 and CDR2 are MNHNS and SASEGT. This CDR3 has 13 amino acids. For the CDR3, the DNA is TGTGCCAGCAGTGATTGGGGGAGGGAGACGCAGTATTTT. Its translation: CASSDWGRETQYF.

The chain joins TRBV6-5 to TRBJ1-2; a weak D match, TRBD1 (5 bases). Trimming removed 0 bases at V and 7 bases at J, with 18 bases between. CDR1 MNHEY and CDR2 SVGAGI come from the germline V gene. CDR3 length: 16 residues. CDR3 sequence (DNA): TGTGCCAGCAGTTACTCGGGAGCAGGGCCCTATGGTGGCTACACCTTC. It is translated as CASSYSGAGPYGGYTF.

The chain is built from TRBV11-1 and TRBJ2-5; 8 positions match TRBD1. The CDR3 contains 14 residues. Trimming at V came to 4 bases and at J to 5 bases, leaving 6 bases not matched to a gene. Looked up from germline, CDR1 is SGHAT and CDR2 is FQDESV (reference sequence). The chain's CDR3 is CASSSQGAGETQYF. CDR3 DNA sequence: TGTGCCAGCAGCTCGCAGGGGGCTGGGGAGACCCAGTACTTC.

The CDR3 protein is CAWSRGSSVLGTSPLHF. The CDR3 region has the DNA TGTGCCTGGAGTCGAGGGTCATCTGTCTTAGGGACTTCACCCCTCCACTTT. The chain combines TRBV30 with TRBJ1-6, with D tentatively TRBD1 (5 bases). V was cut by 2 bases and J by 9 bases, with 23 bases left in between. CDR3 size: 17 residues. CDR1 and CDR2 from the germline V gene are GTSNPN and SVGIG (reference sequence).

CDR3 nucleotide sequence: TGTGCCAGTAGTCTGACGGGACAGCCTAGCTCTGGAAACACCATATATTTT. It is translated as CASSLTGQPSSGNTIYF. The chain is built from TRBV19 and TRBJ1-3; TRBD1 agrees at 7 bases. CDR1 and CDR2 (germline): LNHDA, SQIVND (reference sequence). The CDR3 spans 17 residues. Unmatched junction bases numbered 10, after V lost 5 bases and J lost 0 bases.